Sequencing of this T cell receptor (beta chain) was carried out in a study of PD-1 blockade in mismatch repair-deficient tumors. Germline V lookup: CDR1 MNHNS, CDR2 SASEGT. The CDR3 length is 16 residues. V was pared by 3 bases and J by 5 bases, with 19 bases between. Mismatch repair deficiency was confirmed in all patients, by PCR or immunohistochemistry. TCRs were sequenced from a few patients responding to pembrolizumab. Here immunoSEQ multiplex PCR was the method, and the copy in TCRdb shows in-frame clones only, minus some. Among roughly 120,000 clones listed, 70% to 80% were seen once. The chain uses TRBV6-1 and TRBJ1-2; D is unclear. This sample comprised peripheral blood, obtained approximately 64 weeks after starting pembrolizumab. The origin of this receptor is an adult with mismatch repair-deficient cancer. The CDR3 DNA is TGTGCCAGCAGTGATTATGAAGTCCTGATTATTTATGGCTACACCTTC. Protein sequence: CASSDYEVLIIYGYTF.